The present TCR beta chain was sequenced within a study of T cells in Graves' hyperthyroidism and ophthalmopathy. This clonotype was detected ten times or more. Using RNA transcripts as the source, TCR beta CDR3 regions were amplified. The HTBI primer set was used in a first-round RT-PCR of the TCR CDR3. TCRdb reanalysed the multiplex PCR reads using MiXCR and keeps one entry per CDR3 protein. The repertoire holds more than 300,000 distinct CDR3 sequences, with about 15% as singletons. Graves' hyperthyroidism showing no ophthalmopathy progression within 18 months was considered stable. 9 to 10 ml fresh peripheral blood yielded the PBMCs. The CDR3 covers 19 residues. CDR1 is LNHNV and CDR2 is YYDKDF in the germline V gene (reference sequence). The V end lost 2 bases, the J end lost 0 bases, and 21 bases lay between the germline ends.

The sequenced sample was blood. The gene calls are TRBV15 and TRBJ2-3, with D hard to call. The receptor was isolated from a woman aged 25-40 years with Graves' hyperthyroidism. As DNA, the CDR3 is TGTGCCACCAGCAGAACCTTCTCCTGGCGGCTGACTAGCACAGATACGCAGTATTTT. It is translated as CATSRTFSWRLTSTDTQYF.